One and the same sample provided the 8 T cell receptor beta chains below, sequenced in a study of cytomegalovirus exposure and HLA in healthy donors. The PCR contained 60 Vbeta and 13 Jbeta primers. The assay was immunoSEQ multiplex PCR, and TCRdb's table has in-frame clones only and misses some. Seen here are roughly 84,000 clones, 60% to 80% observed once, and the top ten hold over 3%. The specimen sequenced was PBMCs. All receptors derive from a man over 45 in good health and CMV-seronegative.

The rearrangement joins TRBV18 to TRBJ1-1; maybe TRBD1 (5 bases). The germline gives CDR1 KGHSH, CDR2 LQKENI. V was trimmed by 1 base and J by 4 bases, leaving 7 bases between them. CDR3 length equals 13 residues. CDR3 sequence: CASSPQGRTEAFF. CDR3 bases: TGTGCCAGCTCACCACAGGGGCGCACTGAAGCTTTCTTT.

This chain connects TRBV9 to TRBJ2-2; 7 bases align to TRBD1. V shed 3 bases and J 5 bases; nucleotides not matched to a gene: 4. This CDR3 spans 14 amino acids. Germline-derived CDR1 and CDR2 are SGDLS and YYNGEE. The CDR3 DNA follows: TGTGCCAGCAGCGCACAGACAGGGACCGGGGAGCTGTTTTTT. Translating it yields CASSAQTGTGELFF.

This clone was observed a few times. The rearrangement uses TRBV12-5 and TRBJ1-1; D is undetermined. Germline V gene lookup returns CDR1 LGHNT and CDR2 FRNRAP. The CDR3 totals 12 residues. The germline V and J ends were trimmed by 6 bases and 2 bases, with 7 bases remaining between them. The CDR3 DNA reads TGTGCTAGTGGGCCCCTAAACACTGAAGCTTTCTTT. This translates into CASGPLNTEAFF.

The chain combines TRBV28 with TRBJ2-7; D is possibly TRBD2 (7 bases). Between the trimmed V and J ends, which lost 5 bases and 5 bases, there was a span of 13 bases. The germline V gene encodes CDR1 MDHEN and CDR2 SYDVKM. The CDR3 sequence is 13 residues long. The CDR3 reads CASSLRGGHEQYF. CDR3 bases: TGTGCCAGCAGTCTTAGGGGGGGCCACGAGCAGTACTTC.

The J gene is TRBJ2-7, the V gene TRBV5-1; D gene uncertain. CDR3 length: 12 amino acids. Trimming removed 4 bases at V and 4 bases at J, with 9 bases between. CDR1 SGHRS and CDR2 YFSETQ come from the germline V gene. DNA for the CDR3: TGCGCCAGCAGCCAGACATCTTACGAGCAGTACTTC. It yields the protein CASSQTSYEQYF.

The chain has TRBV27 and TRBJ2-2; D is perhaps TRBD1 (5 bases). The V and J ends lost 8 bases and 1 base respectively, with 8 bases between them. From germline, CDR1 is MNHEY and CDR2 SMNVEV (reference sequence). CDR3 size: 13 residues. The CDR3: CASGAWNTGELFF. As DNA, the CDR3 is TGTGCCAGCGGGGCTTGGAACACCGGGGAGCTGTTTTTT.

There are a few counts of this clone. The chain is built from TRBV7-9 and TRBJ1-3; no clear D. Germline V gives CDR1 SEHNR, CDR2 FQNEAQ (reference sequence). CDR3 length equals 14 residues. V shed 6 bases and J shed 5 bases, with 14 bases lying between them. The CDR3 nucleotides read TGTGCCAGCAGGACTACTGATCAGAGAAACACCATATATTTT. Encoded protein: CASRTTDQRNTIYF.

This sequence joins TRBV19 and TRBJ2-5; 9 bases are a match to TRBD2. CDR1 LNHDA and CDR2 SQIVND come from the germline V gene (reference sequence). V lost 5 bases, J lost 2 bases, and 6 bases stayed unmatched. The CDR3 covers 15 residues. The CDR3 is CASSSSGLAQETQYF. In nucleotides, the CDR3 is TGTGCCAGTAGTTCTTCAGGACTAGCGCAAGAGACCCAGTACTTC.